This T cell receptor (beta chain) is drawn from a study of blood T cell repertoires in COVID-19. The germline V and J ends were trimmed by 3 bases and 5 bases, with 14 bases remaining between them. The CDR3 runs to 15 residues. Germline-derived CDR1 and CDR2 are SGHDN and FVKESK. In the authors' methods: Estimation of nucleated cell counts relied on the amplification of reference gene primers. Assay used: immunoSEQ multiplex PCR; TCRdb lists only in-frame clones, some missing. V, J and clone size are taken as reported in that table, and D and trimming were inferred from the DNA itself. The repertoire holds 120,000 to 150,000 clones, with about 83% as singletons.

Input material: PBMCs or T cells enriched from blood (not recorded which). The clonotype comes from a woman aged 45 to 65 with acute COVID-19. The V call is TRBV14, the J call TRBJ2-1, with D hard to call. The CDR3, as DNA: TGTGCCAGCAGCCAGCTACTGGGCAAGAACAATGAGCAGTTCTTC. It codes for CASSQLLGKNNEQFF.